Shown below are 9 T cell receptor beta chains from a single sample sequenced in a study of siplizumab effects on memory and regulatory T cells. TCRdb keeps only in-frame clones here, not all; method: immunoSEQ multiplex PCR. The sample has about 94,000 clones, over 85% seen once. The sample comprised non-Treg CD4+ T cells sorted from blood. These receptors were taken from a human donor in good health.

This clone has a handful of counts. The CDR3 here is CASSSSTDTQYF. For the CDR3, the DNA is TGTGCCAGCAGCTCTAGCACAGATACGCAGTATTTT. V usage is TRBV11-2 and J usage is TRBJ2-3; D gene ambiguous. CDR3 length: 12 residues. V lost 4 bases, J lost 0 bases, and 2 bases lay in between. The germline V gene encodes CDR1 SGHAT and CDR2 FQNNGV.

The chain links TRBV7-9 to TRBJ2-1, with 7 bases identical to TRBD1. With 5 bases clipped from V and 2 bases from J, the junction kept 6 bases outside the gene matches. Per the germline V gene, CDR1 is SEHNR and CDR2 is FQNEAQ (reference sequence). The CDR3 has 15 residues. The CDR3 nucleotides are TGTGCCAGCAGCCCGTCCGGGACAGCCTACAATGAGCAGTTCTTC. Its protein is CASSPSGTAYNEQFF.

This chain links TRBV9 with TRBJ2-1, with 10 bases that match TRBD2. Germline lookup yields CDR1 SGDLS and CDR2 YYNGEE. Trimming removed 3 bases from V and 4 bases from J; junction bases left unmatched: 4. This CDR3 is 15 amino acids long. CDR3 sequence (DNA): TGTGCCAGCAGCGGTGATAGCGGGGGGTACAATGAGCAGTTCTTC. Its protein product is CASSGDSGGYNEQFF.

The J gene is TRBJ2-7, the V gene TRBV7-6; D might be TRBD2 (5 bases). The CDR3 runs 14 residues. V was pared by 5 bases and J by 2 bases, with 13 bases between. The germline CDR1 and CDR2 sequences are SGHVS and FNYEAQ. CDR3 coding DNA: TGTGCCAGCAGCCGCGCCGGGGAAACCTACGAGCAGTACTTC. The encoded protein is CASSRAGETYEQYF.

In DNA form, the CDR3 reads TGTGCCAGCAGCTACAGGGAGGGGAACACTGAAGCTTTCTTT. It specifies CASSYREGNTEAFF. The chain recombines TRBV2 with TRBJ1-1, with D possibly matching TRBD1 (6 bases). Germline CDR1 reads SNHLY; CDR2 reads FYNNEI. V was shortened by 6 bases and J by 1 base, with 12 bases between the two germline ends. This CDR3 is 14 amino acids long.

The gene calls are TRBV9 and TRBJ2-5, with 11 bases aligning to TRBD2. This CDR3 has 15 amino acids. V lost 3 bases and J lost 7; bases outside the gene matches: 8. The germline gives CDR1 SGDLS, CDR2 YYNGEE. DNA of the CDR3: TGTGCCAGCAGCGCTAGCGGGGGGCTCGCGGGGACCCAGTACTTC. Protein sequence: CASSASGGLAGTQYF.

The V call is TRBV5-1, the J call TRBJ2-7; either TRBD1 or TRBD2 may supply D (6 bases each). Deletions cut 0 bases from V and 2 bases from J, with 21 bases between. The CDR3 contains 18 residues. CDR1 and CDR2 from the germline V gene are SGHRS and YFSETQ. DNA of the CDR3: TGCGCCAGCAGCTTGGTAGCCTCAGGGGAGGTGAAACCCTACGAGCAGTACTTC. It yields the protein CASSLVASGEVKPYEQYF.

The gene calls are TRBV5-6 and TRBJ1-4; 7 bases are a match to TRBD1. CDR3 length equals 15 residues. Germline loops: CDR1 SGHDT, CDR2 YYEEEE. V trimming: 0 bases; J trimming: 7 bases; junction bases outside the gene matches: 6. CDR3 region: CASSLGQGFSEKLFF. The DNA of the CDR3 is TGTGCCAGCAGCTTGGGACAGGGTTTCAGTGAAAAACTGTTTTTT.

The count of this clone is one. The chain has TRBV18 and TRBJ2-3; 8 positions match TRBD2. V lost 0 bases and J lost 3; bases outside the gene matches: 14. The CDR3 is 19 amino acids. Germline assignment: CDR1 KGHSH and CDR2 LQKENI. In nucleotides, the CDR3 is TGTGCCAGCTCACCACCACGAGGGGAAGAGCGGGAGTTGACAGATACGCAGTATTTT. This sequence encodes CASSPPRGEERELTDTQYF.